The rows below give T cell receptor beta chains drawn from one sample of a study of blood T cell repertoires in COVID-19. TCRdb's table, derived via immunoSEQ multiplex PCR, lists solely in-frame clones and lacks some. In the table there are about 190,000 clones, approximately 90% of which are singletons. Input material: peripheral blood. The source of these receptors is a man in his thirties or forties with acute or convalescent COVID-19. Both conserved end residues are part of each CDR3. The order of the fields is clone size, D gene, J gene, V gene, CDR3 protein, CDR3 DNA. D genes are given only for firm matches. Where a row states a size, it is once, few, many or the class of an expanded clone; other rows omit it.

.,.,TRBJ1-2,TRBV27,CASRARVLSYGYTF,TGTGCCAGCAGAGCCAGGGTTCTATCCTATGGCTACACCTTC
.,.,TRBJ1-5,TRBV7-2,CASSLGDRYQPQHF,TGTGCCAGCAGTTTGGGAGACCGCTATCAGCCCCAGCATTTT
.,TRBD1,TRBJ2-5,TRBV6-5,CASSFSDRASETQYF,TGTGCCAGCAGTTTTTCGGACAGGGCATCGGAGACCCAGTACTTC
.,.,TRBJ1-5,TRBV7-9,CATTQGSNQPQHF,TGTGCCACCACTCAGGGGAGCAATCAGCCCCAGCATTTT
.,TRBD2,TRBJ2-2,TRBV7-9,CASSLRGGSGRDTGELFF,TGTGCCAGCAGCTTGCGTGGTGGTAGCGGGAGAGACACCGGGGAGCTGTTTTTT
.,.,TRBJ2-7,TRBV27,CATQGWGSYEQYF,TGTGCCACCCAGGGTTGGGGCTCCTACGAGCAGTACTTC
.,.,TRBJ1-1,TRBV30,CAWRGLLGDIGRNTEAFF,TGTGCCTGGAGAGGACTACTGGGAGATATTGGGAGGAACACTGAAGCTTTCTTT
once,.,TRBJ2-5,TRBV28,CASSLRGDETQYF,TGTGCCAGCAGTTTGCGGGGAGACGAGACCCAGTACTTC
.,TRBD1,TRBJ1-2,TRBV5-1,CASSPDQGGYGYTF,TGCGCCAGCAGCCCAGATCAGGGGGGATATGGCTACACCTTC
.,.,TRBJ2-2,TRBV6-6,CASSSAGRSTGELFF,TGTGCCAGCAGTTCGGCGGGGAGGAGCACCGGGGAGCTGTTTTTT
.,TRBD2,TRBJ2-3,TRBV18,CASSRQAAGGLDTQYF,TGTGCCAGCTCACGTCAGGCAGCGGGGGGCCTAGATACGCAGTATTTT
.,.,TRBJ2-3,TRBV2,CASSALARDTQYF,TGTGCCAGCAGTGCGCTAGCCCGCGATACGCAGTATTTT
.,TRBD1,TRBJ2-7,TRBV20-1,CSGQETYEQYF,TGCAGCGGACAGGAAACCTACGAGCAGTACTTC
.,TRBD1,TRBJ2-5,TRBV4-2,CASSGTGRETQYF,TGTGCCAGCAGCGGGACAGGGAGAGAGACCCAGTACTTC
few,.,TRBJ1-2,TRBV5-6,CASSLTNYGYTF,TGTGCCAGCAGCTTAACAAACTATGGCTACACCTTC
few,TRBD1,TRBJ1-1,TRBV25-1,CASSEPGQWRIAEAFF,TGTGCCAGCAGTGAACCGGGACAGTGGAGGATCGCTGAAGCTTTCTTT
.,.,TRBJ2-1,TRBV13,CASSLVPTTAGEQFF,TGTGCCAGCAGCTTAGTCCCCACCACTGCCGGTGAGCAGTTCTTC